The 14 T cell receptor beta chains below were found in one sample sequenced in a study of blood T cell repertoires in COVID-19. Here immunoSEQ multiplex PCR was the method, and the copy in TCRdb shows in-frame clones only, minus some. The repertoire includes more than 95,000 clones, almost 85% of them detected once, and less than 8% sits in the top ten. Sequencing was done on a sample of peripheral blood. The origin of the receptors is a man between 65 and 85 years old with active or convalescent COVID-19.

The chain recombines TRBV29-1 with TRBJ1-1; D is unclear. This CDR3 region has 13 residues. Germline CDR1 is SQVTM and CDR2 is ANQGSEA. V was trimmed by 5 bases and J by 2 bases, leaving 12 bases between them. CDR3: CSVIRAGNTEAFF. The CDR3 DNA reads TGCAGCGTTATTAGGGCGGGAAACACTGAAGCTTTCTTT.

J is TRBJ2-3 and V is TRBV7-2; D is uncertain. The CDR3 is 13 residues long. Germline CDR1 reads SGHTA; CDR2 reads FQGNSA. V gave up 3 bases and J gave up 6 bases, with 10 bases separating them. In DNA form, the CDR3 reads TGTGCCAGCAGCTTTACTGCGTCGGATACGCAGTATTTT. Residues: CASSFTASDTQYF.

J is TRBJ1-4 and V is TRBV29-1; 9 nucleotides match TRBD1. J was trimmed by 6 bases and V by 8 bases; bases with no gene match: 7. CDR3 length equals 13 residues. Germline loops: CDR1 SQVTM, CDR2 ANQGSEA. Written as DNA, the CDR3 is TGCAGCACCGGGACAGGGATGGATGAAAAACTGTTTTTT. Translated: CSTGTGMDEKLFF.

This CDR3 is CAIGREGPTGELFF. The CDR3 DNA reads TGTGCCATCGGCAGGGAGGGTCCGACCGGGGAGCTGTTTTTT. The chain combines TRBV6-5 with TRBJ2-2, with TRBD2 identical over 7 bases. Trimming took 10 bases from V and 5 from J; bases not matched to a gene: 10. From germline, CDR1 is MNHEY and CDR2 SVGAGI. The CDR3 contains 14 residues.

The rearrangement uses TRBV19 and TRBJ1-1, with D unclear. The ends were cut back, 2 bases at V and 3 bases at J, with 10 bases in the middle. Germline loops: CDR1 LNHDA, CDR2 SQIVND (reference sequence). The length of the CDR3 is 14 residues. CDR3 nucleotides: TGTGCCAGTAGTATACCGGCAGGCCACACTGAAGCTTTCTTT. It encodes CASSIPAGHTEAFF.

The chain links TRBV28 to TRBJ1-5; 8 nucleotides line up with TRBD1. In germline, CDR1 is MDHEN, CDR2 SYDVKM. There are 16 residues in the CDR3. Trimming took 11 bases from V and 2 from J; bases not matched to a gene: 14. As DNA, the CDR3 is TGTGCCGCGTCACCCGCCGGACAGGGCCGCAATCAGCCCCAGCATTTT. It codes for CAASPAGQGRNQPQHF.

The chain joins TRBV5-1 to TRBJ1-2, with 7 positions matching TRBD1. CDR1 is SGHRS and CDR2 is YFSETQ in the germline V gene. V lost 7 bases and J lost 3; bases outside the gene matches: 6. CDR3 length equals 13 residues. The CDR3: CASGTGQDYGYTF. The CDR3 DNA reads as TGCGCCAGCGGGACCGGACAGGACTATGGCTACACCTTC.

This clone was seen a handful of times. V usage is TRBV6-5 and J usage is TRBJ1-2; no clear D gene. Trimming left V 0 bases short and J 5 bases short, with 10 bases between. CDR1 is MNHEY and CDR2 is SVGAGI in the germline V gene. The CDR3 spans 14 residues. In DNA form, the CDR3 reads TGTGCCAGCAGTTACTCGTTGCGCGATTATGGCTACACCTTC. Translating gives CASSYSLRDYGYTF.

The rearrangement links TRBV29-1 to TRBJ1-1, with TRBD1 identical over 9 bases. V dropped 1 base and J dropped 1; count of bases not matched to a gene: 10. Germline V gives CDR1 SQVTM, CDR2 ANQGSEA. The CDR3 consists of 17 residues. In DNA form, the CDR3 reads TGCAGCGTTGAAGGCCAAGGCCAGACAGGGGGGAACACTGAAGCTTTCTTT. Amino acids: CSVEGQGQTGGNTEAFF. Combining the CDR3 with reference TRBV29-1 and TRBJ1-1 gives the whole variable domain SAVISQKPSRDICQRGTSLTIQCQVDSQVTMMFWYRQQPGQSLTLIATANQGSEATYESGFVIDKFPISRPNLTFSTLTVSNMSPEDSSIYLCSVEGQGQTGGNTEAFFGQGTRLTVV.

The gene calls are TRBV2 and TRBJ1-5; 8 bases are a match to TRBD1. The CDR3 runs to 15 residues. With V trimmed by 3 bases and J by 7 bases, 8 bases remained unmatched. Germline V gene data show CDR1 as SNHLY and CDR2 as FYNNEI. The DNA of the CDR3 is TGTGCCAGCAGTGACCCCAGGGGGCCGCAGCAGCCCCAGCATTTT. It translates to CASSDPRGPQQPQHF.

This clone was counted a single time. CDR3 in DNA: TGTGCCAGCGGGACTCCCGGGGGTGAGCAGTTCTTC. This gives the protein CASGTPGGEQFF. The V and J genes are TRBV19 and TRBJ2-1, with D possibly matching TRBD2 (6 bases). CDR1 is LNHDA and CDR2 is SQIVND in the germline V gene (reference sequence). V dropped 9 bases and J dropped 9 bases, with 15 bases sitting between them. The CDR3 contains 12 residues.

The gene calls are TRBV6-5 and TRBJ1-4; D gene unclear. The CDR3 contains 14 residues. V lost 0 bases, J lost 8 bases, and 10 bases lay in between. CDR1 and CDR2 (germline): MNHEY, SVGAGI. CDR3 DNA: TGTGCCAGCAGTTACTCTACGCCGGGGGAAAAACTGTTTTTT. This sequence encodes CASSYSTPGEKLFF.

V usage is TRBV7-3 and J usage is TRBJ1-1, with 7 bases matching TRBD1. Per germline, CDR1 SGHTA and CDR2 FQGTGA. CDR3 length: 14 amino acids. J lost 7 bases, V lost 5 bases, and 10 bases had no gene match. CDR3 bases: TGTGCCAGCAGCCCAGGGGGGCGAGGCATTGAAGCTTTCTTT. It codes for CASSPGGRGIEAFF. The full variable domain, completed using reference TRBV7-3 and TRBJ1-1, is GAGVSQTPSNKVTEKGKYVELRCDPISGHTALYWYRQSLGQGPEFLIYFQGTGAADDSGLPNDRFFAVRPEGSVSTLKIQRTERGDSAVYLCASSPGGRGIEAFFGQGTRLTVV.

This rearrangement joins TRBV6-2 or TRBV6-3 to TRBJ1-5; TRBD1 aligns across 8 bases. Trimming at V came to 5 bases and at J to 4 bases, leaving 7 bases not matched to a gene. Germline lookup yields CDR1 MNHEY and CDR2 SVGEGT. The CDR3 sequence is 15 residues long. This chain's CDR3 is CASSASRGRNQPQHF. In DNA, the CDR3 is TGTGCCAGCAGTGCCAGCAGGGGGCGTAATCAGCCCCAGCATTTT.